The source of this T cell receptor (beta chain) is a study of identical twins. This CDR3 has 15 residues. Germline CDR1 and CDR2: SQVTM and ANQGSEA. V lost 6 bases to trimming and J lost 0 bases, with 12 bases between them. TCRdb used MiXCR to reprocess the 5' RACE reads, holding one entry per CDR3 protein. The sample carries some 250,000 distinct CDR3 sequences, approximately 11% recorded once. This same sample was also part of a study on yellow fever vaccine responses in identical twins.

Material for sequencing was memory (CD45RO+) T cells sorted from blood. The chain has TRBV29-1 and TRBJ2-6, with D perhaps given as TRBD1 or TRBD2 (5 bases each). This sequence was found in a woman aged 18-30 years in good health. CDR3 sequence (DNA): TGCAGCGTACCGGGACCGTCCTCTGGGGCCAACGTCCTGACTTTC. Encoded protein: CSVPGPSSGANVLTF.